The present T cell receptor (beta chain) was sequenced within a study of blood T cell repertoires in COVID-19. Study summary: Specimens from acute and convalescent COVID-19 originated in the United States, Italy and Spain.

Generated by immunoSEQ multiplex PCR, the TCRdb table keeps only in-frame clones and is missing some. The repertoire consists of about 340,000 clones, with around nine tenths occurring once and the leading ten covering about 7.3%. The J segment lost 3 bases and the V segment lost 4 bases, leaving 8 bases of the junction unmatched. CDR3 size: 15 residues. Germline CDR1 and CDR2: MDHEN and SYDVKM. Material for sequencing was peripheral blood. The V and J genes are TRBV28 and TRBJ2-7; 8 bases match TRBD1. The TCR sequence derives from a woman between 65 and 79 years old with COVID-19, enrolled during active disease. DNA of the CDR3: TGTGCCAGCAGTTCAACGGACAGGGAAGTCTACGAGCAGTACTTC. Translation: CASSSTDREVYEQYF.